What follows are 13 T cell receptor beta chains derived from one specimen sequenced in a study of OX40 agonist ivuxolimab in advanced cancers. Produced via immunoSEQ multiplex PCR; TCRdb's table is partial and in-frame only. The table includes 70,000 or so clones, roughly nine tenths detected once. Sequenced material: CD4+ or CD8+ T cells sorted from blood, taken in a trial of the OX40 agonist ivuxolimab. The source of these receptors is an adult with an advanced solid tumor such as melanoma, head and neck, liver or kidney cancer.

J is TRBJ1-5 and V is TRBV7-4; D unclear. Trimming took 3 bases from V and 0 from J, leaving 21 bases between them. CDR1 SGHVT and CDR2 SQSDAQ come from the germline V gene. The CDR3 extends over 19 amino acids. The CDR3 spells CASSFRVCRDFNSNQPQHF. The CDR3 nucleotides are TGTGCCAGCAGCTTTAGAGTCTGCCGGGATTTTAATAGCAATCAGCCCCAGCATTTT.

V and J are TRBV6-5 and TRBJ1-5; 8 positions agree with TRBD1. Germline-derived CDR1 and CDR2 are MNHEY and SVGAGI. V lost 6 bases to trimming and J lost 7 bases; unmatched junction nucleotides: 11. The CDR3 runs to 15 residues. CDR3 coding DNA: TGTGCCAGCAGATCCGGACAGGGCCTGAGCCAGCCCCAGCATTTT. Translation gives CASRSGQGLSQPQHF.

This chain connects TRBV19 to TRBJ2-7; TRBD1 agrees at 10 bases. CDR1 LNHDA and CDR2 SQIVND come from the germline V gene (reference sequence). The V and J ends lost 5 bases and 3 bases, in that order; junction bases with no gene match: 7. The CDR3 length is 15 residues. DNA for the CDR3: TGTGCCAGTAGTTCCTCGGGACAGGGGCGCTACGAGCAGTACTTC. It encodes CASSSSGQGRYEQYF.

The V gene is TRBV27, the J gene TRBJ2-5; 14 bases align to TRBD2. J gave up 5 bases and V 7 bases, and 18 bases lay outside the gene matches. Germline V gives CDR1 MNHEY, CDR2 SMNVEV (reference sequence). The CDR3 runs to 19 residues. The CDR3 reads CASIHGNRTSGRRGETQYF. The CDR3 coding sequence is TGTGCCAGCATCCACGGGAACCGGACTAGCGGGAGGCGGGGGGAGACCCAGTACTTC.

The chain combines TRBV7-2 with TRBJ1-4; D is possibly TRBD1 (6 bases). Germline V gene sequence: CDR1 SGHTA, CDR2 FQGNSA. Between the trimmed V and J ends, which lost 4 bases and 0 bases, there was a span of 12 bases. CDR3 length equals 16 residues. The CDR3: CASSSGQIATNEKLFF. The CDR3 nucleotides read TGTGCCAGCAGCTCCGGACAGATAGCAACTAATGAAAAACTGTTTTTT.

V usage is TRBV7-9 and J usage is TRBJ1-4; tentative D call: TRBD1 (6 bases). Per the germline V gene, CDR1 is SEHNR and CDR2 is FQNEAQ (reference sequence). V lost 2 bases and J lost 0, with 13 bases in between. The CDR3 consists of 17 residues. DNA for the CDR3: TGTGCCAGCAGCTTAAGGGGGGTTGGATCAACTAATGAAAAACTGTTTTTT. It encodes CASSLRGVGSTNEKLFF.

V and J are TRBV6-6 and TRBJ1-5, with D tentatively TRBD1 (5 bases). Germline V gene sequence: CDR1 MNHNY, CDR2 SVGAGI (reference sequence). The V and J ends lost 6 bases and 5 bases respectively, with 11 bases between them. This CDR3 has 13 amino acids. CDR3 DNA: TGTGCCAGCAGGGGGGGTGTGGATCAGCCCCAGCATTTT. It is translated as CASRGGVDQPQHF.

The V call is TRBV7-2, the J call TRBJ2-3; D unresolved. The germline gives CDR1 SGHTA, CDR2 FQGNSA. Trimming cost V 6 bases and J 1 base, with 17 bases left between them. The CDR3 extends over 16 amino acids. The CDR3 DNA reads as TGTGCCAGCAGAGAAATACGGGCGTCAGGCACAGATACGCAGTATTTT. Amino acid sequence: CASREIRASGTDTQYF.

V gene TRBV19 combines with J gene TRBJ1-1; the match to TRBD1 covers 7 bases. V gave up 6 bases and J gave up 0 bases; unmatched junction bases: 4. The CDR3 covers 14 residues. Germline loops: CDR1 LNHDA, CDR2 SQIVND (reference sequence). The CDR3 loop is CASRGGQLNTEAFF. CDR3 in DNA: TGTGCCAGTAGAGGGGGACAGTTGAACACTGAAGCTTTCTTT.

The chain is built from TRBV7-9 and TRBJ2-6; possible D gene TRBD2, 6 bases. V dropped 2 bases and J dropped 0 bases, with 8 bases sitting between them. Germline-derived CDR1 and CDR2 are SEHNR and FQNEAQ (reference sequence). The CDR3 contains 16 residues. The CDR3 coding sequence is TGTGCCAGCAGCTTATCCGGGGGCTCTGGGGCCAACGTCCTGACTTTC. It encodes CASSLSGGSGANVLTF.

Only a few counts were recorded for this clone. The chain recombines TRBV5-5 with TRBJ1-6; no definite D call. The length of the CDR3 is 13 residues. Trimming removed 4 bases from V and 10 bases from J, with 12 bases in between. Germline values: CDR1 SGHKS, CDR2 YYEKEE (reference sequence). The CDR3 DNA sequence: TGTGCCAGCAGCGACGACCCCGGGTCACCCCTCCACTTT. As protein: CASSDDPGSPLHF.

This clone was seen only once. V gene TRBV9 combines with J gene TRBJ2-3; 7 bases align to TRBD2. V was pared by 4 bases and J by 5 bases, with 4 bases of the junction left unmatched. Germline assignment: CDR1 SGDLS and CDR2 YYNGEE. The CDR3 has 13 residues. This CDR3 reads CASSKGLRDTQYF. Written as DNA, the CDR3 is TGTGCCAGCAGCAAGGGACTAAGAGATACGCAGTATTTT. The variable domain in full, completed from reference TRBV9 and TRBJ2-3, reads DSGVTQTPKHLITATGQRVTLRCSPRSGDLSVYWYQQSLDQGLQFLIQYYNGEERAKGNILERFSAQQFPDLHSELNLSSLELGDSALYFCASSKGLRDTQYFGPGTRLTVL.

The chain links TRBV6-5 to TRBJ2-5; no definite D call. V lost 0 bases to trimming and J lost 1 base, with 6 bases between them. The V gene's germline CDR1 is MNHEY and CDR2 SVGAGI. CDR3 length: 14 amino acids. CDR3: CASSYSRAQETQYF. In nucleotides, the CDR3 is TGTGCCAGCAGTTACTCTCGGGCCCAAGAGACCCAGTACTTC.